The next 21 T cell receptor beta chains were all read from a single sample in a study of T cell changes during pregnancy in multiple sclerosis (dated by TCRdb to about 2019). The library was prepared using the immunoSEQ multiplex PCR assay. TCRdb stores this immuneACCESS table with in-frame sequences only. Part of the clones is absent; in the studies checked, under half of the shortfall reflects unresolved V genes, and no reason is known for the rest. Present in this sample are 100,000 or so clones, more than 85% of which were seen just once. The top ten hold around 3.1% of the sample. Material: peripheral blood, obtained in the second trimester of pregnancy. The receptors were sampled from a female donor with multiple sclerosis, enrolled in a pregnancy study.

This clone has just a few counts. The chain combines TRBV28 with TRBJ2-7; TRBD1 matches 9 bases. Germline CDR1 and CDR2: MDHEN and SYDVKM. The CDR3 length is 16 residues. The junction had 10 bases not matched to a gene; V was cut back by 3 bases and J by 4 bases. In DNA, the CDR3 is TGTGCCAGCAGTTTCTCCCCGGGACAGGGTAGTTACGAGCAGTACTTC. Translated: CASSFSPGQGSYEQYF.

V is TRBV5-4 and J is TRBJ1-4; D gene uncertain. The CDR3 spans 13 residues. Looked up from germline, CDR1 is SGHNT and CDR2 is YYREEE (reference sequence). The V end was cut by 4 bases, the J end by 6 bases, with 10 bases between. CDR3 coding DNA: TGTGCCAGCAGCCTCGGAGAGGATGAAAAACTGTTTTTT. Its protein product is CASSLGEDEKLFF.

This sequence joins TRBV6-5 and TRBJ1-1; the D gene is possibly TRBD1 (5 bases). Germline V gene data show CDR1 as MNHEY and CDR2 as SVGAGI. CDR3 length equals 11 residues. V was cut by 10 bases and J by 11 bases, with 17 bases left in between. The CDR3: CATSFAGRAFF. The CDR3, as DNA: TGTGCCACCTCCTTCGCAGGGAGGGCTTTCTTT.

The rearrangement links TRBV19 to TRBJ2-1; 9 bases align to TRBD2. The CDR3 extends over 15 amino acids. V was clipped by 6 bases and J by 0 bases; unmatched bases: 3. Looked up from germline, CDR1 is LNHDA and CDR2 is SQIVND (reference sequence). The CDR3, as DNA: TGTGCCAGTAGGACTAGCGGAACCTCCTACAATGAGCAGTTCTTC. It yields the protein CASRTSGTSYNEQFF. Complete variable domain (other parts from reference TRBV19 and TRBJ2-1): DGGITQSPKYLFRKEGQNVTLSCEQNLNHDAMYWYRQDPGQGLRLIYYSQIVNDFQKGDIAEGYSVSREKKESFPLTVTSAQKNPTAFYLCASRTSGTSYNEQFFGPGTRLTVL.

The rearrangement uses TRBV2 and TRBJ2-7; tentative D call: TRBD1 (6 bases). The length of the CDR3 is 13 residues. Germline CDR1 and CDR2: SNHLY and FYNNEI. Trimming took off 6 bases at V and 3 bases at J, with 12 bases between the two ends. Written as DNA, the CDR3 is TGTGCCAGCAGGGGGTGGGACAACTACGAGCAGTACTTC. This translates into CASRGWDNYEQYF. The full variable domain, in which reference TRBV2 and TRBJ2-7 provide the parts outside the CDR3, is EPEVTQTPSHQVTQMGQEVILRCVPISNHLYFYWYRQILGQKVEFLVSFYNNEISEKSEIFDDQFSVERPDGSNFTLKIRSTKLEDSAMYFCASRGWDNYEQYFGPGTRLTVT.

V and J are TRBV5-1 and TRBJ2-1; 11 nucleotides align to TRBD2. V trimming: 2 bases; J trimming: 6 bases; junction bases outside the gene matches: 4. The CDR3 runs 15 residues. Germline V gene data show CDR1 as SGHRS and CDR2 as YFSETQ. CDR3 coding DNA: TGCGCCAGCAGCTTAACTAGCGGGAGCGGCAATGAGCAGTTCTTC. This codes for CASSLTSGSGNEQFF.

The gene calls are TRBV5-5 and TRBJ1-1; unclear D gene. V lost 0 bases and J lost 1, with 4 bases in between. There are 13 residues in the CDR3. Germline values: CDR1 SGHKS, CDR2 YYEKEE (reference sequence). The CDR3, as DNA: TGTGCCAGCAGCTTGGGGGCGAACACTGAAGCTTTCTTT. Amino acids: CASSLGANTEAFF.

The V and J genes are TRBV28 and TRBJ2-6; D is unclear. Deletions cut 4 bases from V and 2 bases from J, with 6 bases between. Per germline, CDR1 MDHEN and CDR2 SYDVKM. The CDR3 contains 14 residues. The CDR3 spells CASSSRTGANVLTF. The DNA for the CDR3 is TGTGCCAGCAGTTCCAGGACTGGGGCCAACGTCCTGACTTTC.

The chain joins TRBV6-6 to TRBJ1-5; possible D gene TRBD1, 5 bases. Germline CDR1 MNHNY, CDR2 SVGAGI (reference sequence). Trimming took off 7 bases at V and 4 bases at J, with 17 bases between the two ends. This CDR3 is built from 15 residues. The DNA for the CDR3 is TGTGCCAGCACATTGACAGCCGTTATTAATCAGCCCCAGCATTTT. Translating it yields CASTLTAVINQPQHF.

J is TRBJ2-1 and V is TRBV7-3, with D maybe TRBD2 (6 bases). CDR1 is SGHTA and CDR2 is FQGTGA in the germline V gene. This CDR3 has 15 residues. The ends were cut back, 5 bases at V and 14 bases at J, with 25 bases in the middle. In DNA, the CDR3 is TGTGCCAGCAGCCCGACCAGAGCCCTCGGGGGTGGGGAGTTCTTC. Protein product: CASSPTRALGGGEFF.

The V and J genes are TRBV6-6 and TRBJ2-3, with 8 bases that match TRBD1. The CDR3 contains 14 residues. V gave up 4 bases and J gave up 6 bases; unmatched junction bases: 6. Germline CDR1 and CDR2: MNHNY and SVGAGI (reference sequence). The CDR3 region is CASSSQGALDTQYF. DNA of the CDR3: TGTGCCAGCAGTTCGCAGGGGGCCCTGGATACGCAGTATTTT.

The V gene is TRBV4-1, the J gene TRBJ2-7; 8 nucleotides align to TRBD2. Germline-derived CDR1 and CDR2 are MGHRA and YSYEKL. V lost 0 bases to trimming and J lost 3 bases; unmatched junction nucleotides: 1. The CDR3 loop spans 14 amino acids. The CDR3 region has the DNA TGCGCCAGCAGCCAAGATAGCGGGAACTACGAGCAGTACTTC. Translation: CASSQDSGNYEQYF.

This rearrangement joins TRBV19 to TRBJ2-7; TRBD1 aligns across 7 bases. V lost 4 bases to trimming and J lost 7 bases; unmatched junction nucleotides: 10. The germline CDR1 and CDR2 sequences are LNHDA and SQIVND (reference sequence). The CDR3 covers 14 residues. The CDR3: CASSTTTGIGEQYF. The CDR3 DNA is TGTGCCAGTAGTACGACGACAGGGATTGGGGAGCAGTACTTC.

The V call is TRBV5-5, the J call TRBJ1-3; 10 bases line up with TRBD1. Germline V lookup: CDR1 SGHKS, CDR2 YYEKEE (reference sequence). The CDR3 is made up of 18 amino acids. V shed 3 bases and J 0 bases; nucleotides not matched to a gene: 9. The CDR3 here is CASSSRPRQGASGNTIYF. CDR3 coding DNA: TGTGCCAGCAGCTCCCGACCTCGACAGGGGGCCTCTGGAAACACCATATATTTT.

The gene calls are TRBV5-4 and TRBJ2-7; TRBD2 aligns across 8 bases. Per the germline V gene, CDR1 is SGHNT and CDR2 is YYREEE (reference sequence). This CDR3 contains 16 residues. V shed 0 bases and J 4 bases; nucleotides not matched to a gene: 9. The CDR3 DNA reads as TGTGCCAGCAGCTTGGTCGCCGGGACTAGTGTTTACGAGCAGTACTTC. Its protein is CASSLVAGTSVYEQYF.

This chain joins TRBV28 and TRBJ2-5, with 12 bases lining up with TRBD2. V dropped 5 bases and J dropped 1; count of bases not matched to a gene: 5. Germline V gene lookup returns CDR1 MDHEN and CDR2 SYDVKM. The CDR3 covers 16 residues. For the CDR3, the DNA is TGTGCCAGCAGTCCCGGGACTAGCGGGTTCCAAGAGACCCAGTACTTC. Translating it yields CASSPGTSGFQETQYF. The variable domain in full, completed from reference TRBV28 and TRBJ2-5, reads DVKVTQSSRYLVKRTGEKVFLECVQDMDHENMFWYRQDPGLGLRLIYFSYDVKMKEKGDIPEGYSVSREKKERFSLILESASTNQTSMYLCASSPGTSGFQETQYFGPGTRLLVL.

CDR3 nucleotide sequence: TGTGCCATCACTCCCGACACAGTTTATCGGGAGCAGTACTTC. Its protein product is CAITPDTVYREQYF. This chain uses TRBV10-3 with TRBJ2-7; D is unclear. CDR1 ENHRY and CDR2 SYGVKD come from the germline V gene. The CDR3 length is 14 residues. The germline V and J ends were trimmed by 7 bases and 7 bases, with 20 bases remaining between them.

This clone was seen only once. The rearrangement uses TRBV5-1 and TRBJ2-1; D may be TRBD1 (6 bases). CDR1 SGHRS and CDR2 YFSETQ come from the germline V gene. The CDR3 is 17 residues long. V gave up 4 bases and J gave up 0 bases, with 17 bases separating them. The CDR3 loop is CASSLGGQILSYNEQFF. The DNA of the CDR3 is TGCGCCAGCAGCCTTGGAGGACAGATACTCTCCTACAATGAGCAGTTCTTC.

The chain uses TRBV28 and TRBJ1-5; TRBD1 aligns across 9 bases. Germline values: CDR1 MDHEN, CDR2 SYDVKM. This CDR3 has 14 amino acids. The V segment lost 6 bases and the J segment 9 bases; nucleotides outside the gene matches: 9. CDR3 region: CASRSGTGFMPQHF. As DNA, the CDR3 is TGTGCCAGCAGGTCCGGGACAGGGTTCATGCCCCAGCATTTT.

The V gene is TRBV4-2, the J gene TRBJ2-3, with D unresolved. V was shortened by 0 bases and J by 1 base, with 8 bases between the two germline ends. The CDR3 contains 15 residues. The germline V gene has CDR1 LGHNA and CDR2 YNFKEQ. In DNA, the CDR3 is TGTGCCAGCAGCCAAGAGACCGGAGGCACAGATACGCAGTATTTT. Amino acid sequence: CASSQETGGTDTQYF.

The gene calls are TRBV9 and TRBJ2-3; TRBD2 aligns across 10 bases. With 7 bases clipped from V and 6 bases from J, the junction kept 11 bases outside the gene matches. CDR3 length: 15 residues. CDR1 and CDR2 from the germline V gene are SGDLS and YYNGEE. CDR3 nucleotides: TGTGCCAGCGATTCGGGGCTAGCGGGAGTTGATACGCAGTATTTT. This translates into CASDSGLAGVDTQYF.